This TCR beta chain was observed in a study of T cells in Graves' hyperthyroidism and ophthalmopathy. Points from the study as a whole: Ophthalmopathy prediction by the model preceded onset by a median roughly 6 months. Ophthalmopathy stood apart from stable hyperthyroidism in a 13 V-J model. Most expanded thyroid clonotypes above 0.001 recurred in blood.

The table lists this clonotype with a few counts. As yet, its antigen is unknown. The V gene's germline CDR1 is SGHVS and CDR2 FQNEAQ. V was clipped by 1 base and J by 4 bases; unmatched bases: 4. This CDR3 has 14 residues. Exclusion of a patient resulted from uncontrolled infection, other autoimmune disease, pregnancy or lactation. TCR beta CDR3 regions were amplified from RNA transcripts. HTBI primers were employed in a first-round RT-PCR of the TCR CDR3. TCRdb re-called the multiplex PCR reads with MiXCR, one entry per CDR3 protein. Here the sample spans 660,000 or so distinct CDR3 sequences, 45% being singletons.

This rearrangement joins TRBV7-8 to TRBJ2-7; 7 bases agree with TRBD1. Material: peripheral blood or thyroid tissue (not recorded which). The clonotype was recovered from an adult man with Graves' disease, either hyperthyroidism or ophthalmopathy (not recorded which). CDR3 region: CASSLGRRGYEQYF. The DNA of the CDR3 is TGTGCCAGCAGCTTAGGGCGCAGGGGGTACGAGCAGTACTTC.